This is a list of T cell receptor beta chains from one sample in a study of blood T cell repertoires in COVID-19. Sequenced by immunoSEQ multiplex PCR; TCRdb stores in-frame clones only, minus some. The sample contains around 280,000 clones, approximately 84% of which appear only once. The sequencing sample was made of peripheral blood. These receptor sequences come from a woman in her twenties or thirties who had recovered from COVID-19. Both conserved end residues are part of each CDR3. The D gene is left open where the match is weak. Expanded clones get a size class; other rows say once, few or many, or leave the size out.

D,size,J,V,CDR3,DNA
TRBD2,NA,TRBJ2-1,TRBV6-2/TRBV6-3,CASSRKGTSGVNEQFF,TGTGCCAGCAGCCGAAAAGGGACTAGCGGGGTAAATGAGCAGTTCTTC
TRBD1,few,TRBJ2-7,TRBV6-5,CASRRGQGVAYEQYF,TGTGCCAGCAGACGTGGACAGGGTGTTGCCTACGAGCAGTACTTC
NA,NA,TRBJ1-1,TRBV6-5,CAPGVGKGTEAFF,TGTGCCCCCGGGGTGGGGAAAGGCACTGAAGCTTTCTTT
TRBD2,NA,TRBJ2-3,TRBV14,CASSQVAGSRDTQYF,TGTGCCAGCAGCCAAGTAGCGGGGTCCCGGGATACGCAGTATTTT
TRBD2,NA,TRBJ2-1,TRBV2,CASKASGTNEQFF,TGTGCCAGCAAGGCTAGCGGGACGAATGAGCAGTTCTTC
NA,NA,TRBJ2-1,TRBV7-9,CASSGSYNEQFF,TGTGCCAGCTCCGGCTCCTACAATGAGCAGTTCTTC
NA,NA,TRBJ2-5,TRBV7-2,CASSLGSGLQETQYF,TGTGCCAGCAGCTTAGGTTCAGGGCTCCAAGAGACCCAGTACTTC
TRBD1,NA,TRBJ1-4,TRBV28,CASSFPGQGTEKLFF,TGTGCCAGCAGTTTTCCGGGACAGGGAACCGAAAAACTGTTTTTT
TRBD1,NA,TRBJ1-1,TRBV6-5,CASSIGQVDTEAFF,TGTGCCAGCAGTATAGGACAGGTTGACACTGAAGCTTTCTTT
NA,NA,TRBJ1-2,TRBV5-6,CASSSDKTYGYTF,TGTGCCAGCAGTTCTGACAAGACCTATGGCTACACCTTC
NA,NA,TRBJ2-2,TRBV6-1,CASSEFGGLNTGELFF,TGTGCCAGCAGTGAATTCGGCGGATTAAACACCGGGGAGCTGTTTTTT
TRBD1,once,TRBJ1-2,TRBV5-1,CASSFGQGWDGYTF,TGCGCCAGCAGCTTTGGACAGGGGTGGGATGGCTACACCTTC
TRBD1,NA,TRBJ1-2,TRBV4-1,CASSQVVGDSPYTF,TGCGCCAGCAGCCAAGTTGTTGGGGACAGCCCCTACACCTTC
NA,NA,TRBJ2-1,TRBV12-3/TRBV12-4,CASSMTSLEQFF,TGTGCCAGCAGTATGACTAGTCTTGAGCAGTTCTTC
TRBD2,NA,TRBJ2-5,TRBV6-2/TRBV6-3,CASSYRTSGGETQYF,TGTGCCAGCAGTTACAGGACTAGCGGGGGTGAGACCCAGTACTTC
TRBD2,NA,TRBJ2-5,TRBV5-1,CASGLGTSGGEETQYF,TGCGCCAGCGGACTCGGGACTAGCGGGGGGGAAGAGACCCAGTACTTC
TRBD1,NA,TRBJ2-7,TRBV6-5,CASFRDRDYEQYF,TGTGCCAGCTTCAGGGACAGGGACTACGAGCAGTACTTC
TRBD2,once,TRBJ2-7,TRBV11-3,CASSLGGGAFYEQYF,TGTGCCAGCAGCTTAGGCGGGGGGGCCTTCTACGAGCAGTACTTC
NA,NA,TRBJ2-3,TRBV10-3,CATEQGSTDTQYF,TGTGCCACCGAGCAGGGCAGCACAGATACGCAGTATTTT
NA,NA,TRBJ2-7,TRBV6-5,CAGGGTRSSYEQYF,TGTGCCGGGGGAGGGACACGTAGCTCCTACGAGCAGTACTTC
NA,NA,TRBJ1-2,TRBV6-1,CASSEAVSSTGYDYGYTF,TGTGCCAGCAGTGAAGCGGTCTCATCCACAGGGTACGACTATGGCTACACCTTC
NA,NA,TRBJ1-2,TRBV27,CASSPDRNPWTSKANYGYTF,TGTGCCAGCAGTCCAGACCGGAACCCTTGGACATCCAAAGCTAACTATGGCTACACCTTC
NA,NA,TRBJ1-2,TRBV6-1,CASSEGGAPNYGYTF,TGTGCCAGCAGTGAAGGGGGAGCCCCTAACTATGGCTACACCTTC
TRBD2,NA,TRBJ2-5,TRBV5-4,CASSSLLREGGTQYF,TGTGCCAGCAGCTCTTTACTCCGGGAGGGGGGGACCCAGTACTTC
NA,NA,TRBJ2-5,TRBV5-4,CASSDEVLETQYF,TGTGCCAGCAGCGATGAAGTACTAGAGACCCAGTACTTC
NA,NA,TRBJ1-3,TRBV3-1/TRBV3-2,CASSQEKGVTAIYF,TGTGCCAGCAGCCAAGAGAAAGGGGTGACGGCCATATATTTT
TRBD2,NA,TRBJ2-2,TRBV11-2,CASRTTSGVTGELFF,TGTGCCAGCAGAACGACTAGCGGGGTCACCGGGGAGCTGTTTTTT
NA,NA,TRBJ2-7,TRBV19,CASSIGKGEASRYF,TGTGCCAGTAGTATAGGCAAGGGAGAAGCCAGCCGGTACTTC
TRBD1,NA,TRBJ2-5,TRBV5-5,CASSLEGARGETQYF,TGTGCCAGCAGCTTGGAGGGGGCGCGTGGGGAGACCCAGTACTTC
TRBD1,NA,TRBJ1-4,TRBV6-5,CASTRDSADEKLFF,TGTGCCAGCACTCGGGACAGTGCTGATGAAAAACTGTTTTTT
NA,once,TRBJ1-5,TRBV3-1/TRBV3-2,CASSHGYTGGEGPQHF,TGTGCCAGCAGCCACGGCTATACGGGAGGGGAAGGGCCCCAGCATTTT
TRBD2,NA,TRBJ2-1,TRBV6-5,CASNTAGGNNEQFF,TGTGCCAGCAATACAGCGGGAGGAAATAATGAGCAGTTCTTC
NA,NA,TRBJ1-2,TRBV5-6,CASSLTAYYGYTF,TGTGCCAGCAGCTTGACAGCATACTATGGCTACACCTTC
TRBD1,NA,TRBJ2-7,TRBV16,CASSQSPLGTGDEQYF,TGTGCCAGCAGCCAATCCCCCTTAGGGACAGGGGACGAGCAGTACTTC
NA,NA,TRBJ1-2,TRBV3-1/TRBV3-2,CASSQGQLYGYTF,TGTGCCAGCAGCCAAGGACAGCTCTATGGCTACACCTTC
TRBD2,NA,TRBJ2-3,TRBV10-3,CAISAGSGGAGTDTQYF,TGTGCCATCAGTGCGGGTAGCGGGGGGGCCGGCACAGATACGCAGTATTTT
NA,NA,TRBJ2-3,TRBV30,CAWSGGDSSGTDTQYF,TGTGCCTGGAGTGGGGGGGACTCATCGGGCACAGATACGCAGTATTTT
TRBD2,few,TRBJ2-7,TRBV5-1,CASSFGAGVGYEQYF,TGCGCCAGCAGCTTTGGAGCGGGAGTGGGCTACGAGCAGTACTTC
NA,NA,TRBJ2-1,TRBV5-1,CASSLSSGQSSYNEQFF,TGCGCCAGCAGCTTGTCAAGCGGACAGAGCTCCTACAATGAGCAGTTCTTC
NA,NA,TRBJ2-2,TRBV5-1,CASSLVSQNTGELFF,TGCGCCAGCAGCTTGGTTAGCCAGAACACCGGGGAGCTGTTTTTT
TRBD1,NA,TRBJ2-5,TRBV5-6,CASSVGQGRGETQYF,TGTGCCAGCAGCGTGGGACAGGGGAGAGGAGAGACCCAGTACTTC
TRBD1,many,TRBJ1-6,TRBV7-9,CASSSTGGQSPLHF,TGTGCCAGCAGCTCCACAGGGGGCCAATCACCCCTCCACTTT
NA,NA,TRBJ2-2,TRBV19,CASTWNTGELFF,TGTGCCAGTACTTGGAACACCGGGGAGCTGTTTTTT
NA,NA,TRBJ1-2,TRBV20-1,CSASRENGYTF,TGCAGTGCTAGCCGAGAGAATGGCTACACCTTC
NA,NA,TRBJ2-1,TRBV27,CASSLAPGINEQFF,TGTGCCAGCAGTTTGGCCCCGGGAATCAATGAGCAGTTCTTC
TRBD1,NA,TRBJ1-4,TRBV3-1/TRBV3-2,CASSPGNRGSEKLFF,TGTGCCAGCAGCCCAGGTAACAGGGGGAGTGAAAAACTGTTTTTT
NA,once,TRBJ1-2,TRBV11-2,CASSLEVVTGSGGYTF,TGTGCCAGCAGCTTAGAGGTCGTCACGGGGAGTGGTGGCTACACCTTC
TRBD1,NA,TRBJ1-5,TRBV2,CASRGGAGGNQPQHF,TGTGCCAGCAGAGGGGGCGCGGGCGGCAATCAGCCCCAGCATTTT
NA,NA,TRBJ2-7,TRBV27,CASSPPPGGVGVYEQYF,TGTGCCAGCAGTCCACCTCCCGGCGGAGTAGGCGTATACGAGCAGTACTTC
TRBD1,NA,TRBJ1-2,TRBV5-1,CASSLAGTGDLGYTF,TGCGCCAGCAGCTTGGCCGGGACAGGGGATCTCGGCTACACCTTC
NA,many,TRBJ1-4,TRBV2,CASKPNRGTEKLFF,TGTGCCAGCAAACCCAACCGAGGCACTGAAAAACTGTTTTTT
TRBD2,once,TRBJ2-3,TRBV10-3,CAISVTSGRDTQYF,TGTGCCATCAGTGTCACTAGCGGGAGGGATACGCAGTATTTT
TRBD1,NA,TRBJ2-2,TRBV29-1,CSVGQGTGELFF,TGCAGCGTTGGACAGGGAACCGGGGAGCTGTTTTTT
NA,NA,TRBJ2-3,TRBV9,CASSTSLGGSDTQYF,TGTGCCAGCAGCACCTCACTAGGGGGATCAGATACGCAGTATTTT
NA,NA,TRBJ1-3,TRBV29-1,CSVTLHPTGSGNTIYF,TGCAGCGTAACCTTACATCCCACAGGCTCTGGAAACACCATATATTTT
TRBD1,NA,TRBJ1-2,TRBV5-6,CASSPGQGAGGYTF,TGTGCCAGCAGCCCGGGACAGGGGGCGGGAGGCTACACCTTC